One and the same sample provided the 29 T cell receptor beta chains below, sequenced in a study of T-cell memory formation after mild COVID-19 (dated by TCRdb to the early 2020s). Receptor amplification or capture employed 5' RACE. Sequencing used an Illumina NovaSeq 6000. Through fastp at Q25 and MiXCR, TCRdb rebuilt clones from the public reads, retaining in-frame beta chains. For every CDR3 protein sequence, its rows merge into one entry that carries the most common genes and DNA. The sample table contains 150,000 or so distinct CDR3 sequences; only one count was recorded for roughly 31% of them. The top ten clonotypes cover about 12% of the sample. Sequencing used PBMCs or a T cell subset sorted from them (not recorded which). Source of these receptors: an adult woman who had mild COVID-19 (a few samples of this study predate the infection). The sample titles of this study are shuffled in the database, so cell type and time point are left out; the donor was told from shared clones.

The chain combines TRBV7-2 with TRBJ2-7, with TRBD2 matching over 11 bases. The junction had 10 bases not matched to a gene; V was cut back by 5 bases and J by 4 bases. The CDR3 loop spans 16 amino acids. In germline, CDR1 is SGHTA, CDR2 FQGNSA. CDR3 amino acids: CASSQQPSGGKYEQYF. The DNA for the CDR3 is TGTGCCAGCAGCCAACAACCTAGCGGGGGGAAGTACGAGCAGTACTTC.

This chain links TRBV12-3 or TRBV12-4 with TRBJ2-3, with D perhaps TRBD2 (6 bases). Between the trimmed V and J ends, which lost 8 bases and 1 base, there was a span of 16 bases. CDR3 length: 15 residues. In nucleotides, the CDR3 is TGTGCCAGCGTTGAGGCGGGAAGCGGCACAGATACGCAGTATTTT. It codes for CASVEAGSGTDTQYF.

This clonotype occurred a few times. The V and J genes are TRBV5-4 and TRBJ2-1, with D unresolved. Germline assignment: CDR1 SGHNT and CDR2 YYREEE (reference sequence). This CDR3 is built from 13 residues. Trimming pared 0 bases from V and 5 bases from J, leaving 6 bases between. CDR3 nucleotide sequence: TGTGCCAGCAGCTTGGACGGGCACAATGAGCAGTTCTTC. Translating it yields CASSLDGHNEQFF.

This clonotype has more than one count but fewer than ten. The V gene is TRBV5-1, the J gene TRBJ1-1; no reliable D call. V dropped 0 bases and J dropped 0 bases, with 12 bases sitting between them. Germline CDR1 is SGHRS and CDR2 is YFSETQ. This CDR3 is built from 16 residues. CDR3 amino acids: CASSLERVFMNTEAFF. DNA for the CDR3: TGCGCCAGCAGCTTGGAGAGGGTGTTCATGAACACTGAAGCTTTCTTT.

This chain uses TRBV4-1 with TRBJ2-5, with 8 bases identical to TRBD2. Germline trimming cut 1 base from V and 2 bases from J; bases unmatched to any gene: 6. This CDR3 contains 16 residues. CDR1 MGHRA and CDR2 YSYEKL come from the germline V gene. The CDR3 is CASSQVLAGDQETQYF. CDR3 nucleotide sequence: TGCGCCAGCAGCCAAGTTCTAGCGGGTGATCAAGAGACCCAGTACTTC.

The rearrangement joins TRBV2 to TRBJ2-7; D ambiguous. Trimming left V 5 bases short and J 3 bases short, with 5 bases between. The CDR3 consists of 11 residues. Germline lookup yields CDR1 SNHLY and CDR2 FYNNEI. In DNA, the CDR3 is TGTGCCAGCAGTCGCCTCTACGAGCAGTACTTC. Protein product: CASSRLYEQYF. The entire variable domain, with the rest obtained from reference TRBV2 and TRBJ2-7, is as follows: EPEVTQTPSHQVTQMGQEVILRCVPISNHLYFYWYRQILGQKVEFLVSFYNNEISEKSEIFDDQFSVERPDGSNFTLKIRSTKLEDSAMYFCASSRLYEQYFGPGTRLTVT.

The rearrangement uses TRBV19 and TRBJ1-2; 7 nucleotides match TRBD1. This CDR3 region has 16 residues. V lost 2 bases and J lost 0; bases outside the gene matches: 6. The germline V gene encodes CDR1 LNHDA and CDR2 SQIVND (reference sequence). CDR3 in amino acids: CASSIRGDRANYGYTF. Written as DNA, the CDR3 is TGTGCCAGTAGTATACGTGGGGACAGAGCTAACTATGGCTACACCTTC.

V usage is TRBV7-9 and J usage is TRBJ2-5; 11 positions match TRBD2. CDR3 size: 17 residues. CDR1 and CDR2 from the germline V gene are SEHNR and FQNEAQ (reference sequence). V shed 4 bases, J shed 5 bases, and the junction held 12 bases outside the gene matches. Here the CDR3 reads CASSSGLAGGPRETQYF. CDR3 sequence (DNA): TGTGCCAGCAGCTCAGGATTAGCGGGAGGGCCGAGGGAGACCCAGTACTTC.

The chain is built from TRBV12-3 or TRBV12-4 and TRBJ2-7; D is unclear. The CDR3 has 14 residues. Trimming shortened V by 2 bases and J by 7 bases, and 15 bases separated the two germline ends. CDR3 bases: TGTGCCAGCAGTTTAAAACTGTCCCGCGGTGAGCAGTACTTC. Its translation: CASSLKLSRGEQYF.

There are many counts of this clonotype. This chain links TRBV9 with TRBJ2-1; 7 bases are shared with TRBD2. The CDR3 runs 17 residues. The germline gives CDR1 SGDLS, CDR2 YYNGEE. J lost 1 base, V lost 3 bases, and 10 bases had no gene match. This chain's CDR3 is CASSAITSVLSYNEQFF. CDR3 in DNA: TGTGCCAGCAGCGCCATTACTAGCGTACTATCCTACAATGAGCAGTTCTTC.

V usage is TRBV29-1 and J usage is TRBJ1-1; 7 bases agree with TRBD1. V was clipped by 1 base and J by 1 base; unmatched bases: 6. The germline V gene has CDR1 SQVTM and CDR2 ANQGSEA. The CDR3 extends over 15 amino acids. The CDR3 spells CSVEVPGTANTEAFF. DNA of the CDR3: TGCAGCGTTGAAGTTCCCGGGACAGCGAACACTGAAGCTTTCTTT.

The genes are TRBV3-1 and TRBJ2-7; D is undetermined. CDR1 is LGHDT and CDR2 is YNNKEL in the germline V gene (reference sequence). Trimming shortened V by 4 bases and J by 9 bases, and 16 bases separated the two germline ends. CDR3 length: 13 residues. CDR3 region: CASSPLGLSGQYF. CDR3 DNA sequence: TGTGCCAGCAGCCCCCTCGGGCTGTCTGGGCAGTACTTC.

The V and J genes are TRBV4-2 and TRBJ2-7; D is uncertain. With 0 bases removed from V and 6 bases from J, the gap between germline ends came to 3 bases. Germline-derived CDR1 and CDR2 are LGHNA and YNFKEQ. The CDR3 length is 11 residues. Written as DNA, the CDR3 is TGTGCCAGCAGCCAAGATGGCGAGCAGTACTTC. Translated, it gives CASSQDGEQYF.

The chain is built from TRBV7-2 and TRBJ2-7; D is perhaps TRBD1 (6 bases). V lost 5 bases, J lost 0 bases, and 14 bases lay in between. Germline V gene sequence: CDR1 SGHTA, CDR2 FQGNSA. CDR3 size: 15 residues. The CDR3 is CASSQGTGISYEQYF. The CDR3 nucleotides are TGTGCCAGCAGCCAGGGGACCGGGATCTCCTACGAGCAGTACTTC. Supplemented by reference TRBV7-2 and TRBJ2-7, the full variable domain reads GAGVSQSPSNKVTEKGKDVELRCDPISGHTALYWYRQSLGQGLEFLIYFQGNSAPDKSGLPSDRFSAERTGGSVSTLTIQRTQQEDSAVYLCASSQGTGISYEQYFGPGTRLTVT.

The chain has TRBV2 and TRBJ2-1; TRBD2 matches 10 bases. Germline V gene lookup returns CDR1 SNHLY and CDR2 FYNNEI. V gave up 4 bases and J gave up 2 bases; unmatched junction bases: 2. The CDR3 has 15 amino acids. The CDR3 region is CASSVLAGAYNEQFF. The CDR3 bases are TGTGCCAGCAGTGTTCTAGCGGGAGCCTACAATGAGCAGTTCTTC.

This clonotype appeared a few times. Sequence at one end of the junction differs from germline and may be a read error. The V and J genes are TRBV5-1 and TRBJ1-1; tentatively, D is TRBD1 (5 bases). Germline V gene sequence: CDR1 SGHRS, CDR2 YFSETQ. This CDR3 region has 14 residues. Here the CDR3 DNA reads TGCGCCAGCAGCTTGGTCAGGGAAAACACTGAATCTTTCTTT. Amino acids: CASSLVRENTESFF.

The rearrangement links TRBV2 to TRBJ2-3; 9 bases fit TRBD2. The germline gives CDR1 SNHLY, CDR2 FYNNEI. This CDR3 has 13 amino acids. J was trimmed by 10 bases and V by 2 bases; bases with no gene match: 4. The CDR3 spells CASSEPSGMAQYF. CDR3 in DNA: TGTGCCAGCAGTGAACCTAGCGGGATGGCGCAGTATTTT.

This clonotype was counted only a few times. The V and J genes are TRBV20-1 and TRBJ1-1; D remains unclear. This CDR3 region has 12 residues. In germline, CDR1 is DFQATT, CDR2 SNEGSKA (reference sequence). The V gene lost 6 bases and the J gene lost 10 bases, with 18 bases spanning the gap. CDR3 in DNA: TGCAGTGCGAAGAACACCGCCCGGGGAGCTTTCTTT. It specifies CSAKNTARGAFF.

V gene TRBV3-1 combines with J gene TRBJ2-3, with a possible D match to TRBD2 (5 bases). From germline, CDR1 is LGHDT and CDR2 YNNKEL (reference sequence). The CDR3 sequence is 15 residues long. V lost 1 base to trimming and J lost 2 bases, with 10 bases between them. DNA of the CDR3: TGTGCCAGCAGCCAAGGGAGACTACACACAGATACGCAGTATTTT. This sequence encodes CASSQGRLHTDTQYF.

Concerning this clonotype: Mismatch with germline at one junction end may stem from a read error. In DNA form, the CDR3 reads TGTGCTAGTGGTCAACTAGCGGGGGGAATAAATGAAGAGAGCCAGTACTTC. It codes for CASGQLAGGINEESQYF. V is TRBV12-5 and J is TRBJ2-5; 12 bases fit TRBD2. The CDR3 totals 17 residues. Germline CDR1 is LGHNT and CDR2 is FRNRAP.

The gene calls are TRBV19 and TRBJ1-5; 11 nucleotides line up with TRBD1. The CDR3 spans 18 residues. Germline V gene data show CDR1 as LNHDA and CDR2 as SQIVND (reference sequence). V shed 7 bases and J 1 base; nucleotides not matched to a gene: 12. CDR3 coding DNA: TGTGCCAGTAACAAGGACAGGGGGCGTCTCCCAAGCAATCAGCCCCAGCATTTT. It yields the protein CASNKDRGRLPSNQPQHF.

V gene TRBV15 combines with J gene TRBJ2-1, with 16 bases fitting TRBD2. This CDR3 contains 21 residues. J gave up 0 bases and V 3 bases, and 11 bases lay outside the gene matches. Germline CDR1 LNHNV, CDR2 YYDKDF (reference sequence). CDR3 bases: TGTGCCACCAGCAGGACCTTCGGGACTAGCGGGGGGGGAAGCTCCTACAATGAGCAGTTCTTC. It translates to CATSRTFGTSGGGSSYNEQFF.

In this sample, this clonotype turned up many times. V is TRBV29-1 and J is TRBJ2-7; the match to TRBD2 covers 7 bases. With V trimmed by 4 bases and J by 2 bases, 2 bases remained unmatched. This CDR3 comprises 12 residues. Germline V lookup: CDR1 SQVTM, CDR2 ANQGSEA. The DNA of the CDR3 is TGCAGCGTTGGGGAGGGACCCTACGAGCAGTACTTC. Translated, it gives CSVGEGPYEQYF.

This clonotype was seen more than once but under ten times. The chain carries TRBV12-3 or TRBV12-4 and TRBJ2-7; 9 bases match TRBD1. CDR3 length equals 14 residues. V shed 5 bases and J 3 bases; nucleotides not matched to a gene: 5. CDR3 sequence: CASSEQTGGYEQYF. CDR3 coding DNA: TGTGCCAGCAGTGAGCAGACAGGGGGCTACGAGCAGTACTTC.

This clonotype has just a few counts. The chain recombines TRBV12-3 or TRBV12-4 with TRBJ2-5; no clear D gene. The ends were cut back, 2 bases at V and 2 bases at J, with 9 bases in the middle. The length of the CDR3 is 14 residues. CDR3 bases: TGTGCCAGCAGTTTACTCGGGTTTCAAGAGACCCAGTACTTC. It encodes CASSLLGFQETQYF.

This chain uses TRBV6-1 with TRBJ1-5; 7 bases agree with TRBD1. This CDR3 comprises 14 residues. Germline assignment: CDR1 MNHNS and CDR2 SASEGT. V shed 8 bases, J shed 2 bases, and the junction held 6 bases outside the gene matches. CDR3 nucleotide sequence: TGTGCCAGCCTAGCCGGGACAGGCAATCAGCCCCAGCATTTT. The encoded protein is CASLAGTGNQPQHF.

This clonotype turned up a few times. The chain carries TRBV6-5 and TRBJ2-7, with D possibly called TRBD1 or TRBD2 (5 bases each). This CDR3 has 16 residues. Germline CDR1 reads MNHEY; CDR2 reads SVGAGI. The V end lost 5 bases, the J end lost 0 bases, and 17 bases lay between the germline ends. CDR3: CASSGTDAKSSYEQYF. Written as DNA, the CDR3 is TGTGCCAGCAGTGGGACGGACGCCAAGAGCTCCTACGAGCAGTACTTC.

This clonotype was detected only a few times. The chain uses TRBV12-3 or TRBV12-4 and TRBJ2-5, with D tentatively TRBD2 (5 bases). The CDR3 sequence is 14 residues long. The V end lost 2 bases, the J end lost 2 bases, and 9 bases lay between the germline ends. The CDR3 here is CASSLLGDQETQYF. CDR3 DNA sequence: TGTGCCAGCAGTTTATTGGGAGATCAAGAGACCCAGTACTTC.

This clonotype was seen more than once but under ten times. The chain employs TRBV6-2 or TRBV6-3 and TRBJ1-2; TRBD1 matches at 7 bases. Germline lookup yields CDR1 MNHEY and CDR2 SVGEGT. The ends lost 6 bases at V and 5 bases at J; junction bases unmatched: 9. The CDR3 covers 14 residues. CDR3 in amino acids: CASRPSGTEYGYTF. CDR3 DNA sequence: TGTGCCAGCAGACCCTCGGGGACAGAGTATGGCTACACCTTC.